The clone carrying this T cell receptor beta chain was counted between two and nine times. Its antigen is not known. Per the germline V gene, CDR1 is DFQATT and CDR2 is SNEGSKA (reference sequence). The V gene lost 6 bases and the J gene lost 0 bases, with 19 bases spanning the gap. There are 16 residues in the CDR3. Stated time point: sample taken at primary tumor resection. Unsorted tumor, nontumor lung tissue or cryopreserved PBMC supplied the whole RNA. The data originate from a study of spatial heterogeneity in lung cancer. The wider study: A consistent excess of beta-chain over alpha-chain sequences was detected. Within raw reads, each unique TCR and UMI combination appeared on average more than ten times. Findings and limits, study-wide: Blood contained ubiquitous expanded tumor TCRs more at resection than at follow-up.

Via MiXCR, TCRdb re-called the 5' RACE reads, giving one row per CDR3 protein. The sample lists about 90,000 distinct CDR3 sequences; roughly 8.7% were seen once. This TCR was sampled from a male donor with early-stage non-small cell lung cancer. The gene calls are TRBV20-1 and TRBJ2-3; no definite D call. The material sequenced was PBMCs, taken at surgery. The CDR3 nucleotides are TGCAGTGCCCCCCGATCGGGCTCGGCTAGCACAGATACGCAGTATTTT. Translating it yields CSAPRSGSASTDTQYF.